The clone carrying this T cell receptor beta chain appeared once. Antigen: not known. Selected positively for CCR7 and CD45RO-negative, naive CD8 cells excluded terminally differentiated effector memory CD45RA+ cells. At deep level, the assay was performed. Libraries were prepared by immunoSEQ multiplex PCR; TCRdb keeps only in-frame clonotypes and omits some of them. This sample has around 620,000 clones, with 85% to 95% found just once. This entry belongs to a study of shared clonotypes between healthy human individuals. General observations from the study: Shared across a few donors were around 5% of the naive CD4 clonotypes.

CDR3 length equals 16 residues. The J segment lost 4 bases and the V segment lost 0 bases, leaving 7 bases of the junction unmatched. The germline V gene encodes CDR1 WSHSY and CDR2 SAAADI. V and J are TRBV10-2 and TRBJ1-2, with 8 bases matching TRBD1. This clonotype originated in a woman aged 25 to 39 in good health. The sample comprised naive CD8+ T cells sorted from blood. DNA for the CDR3: TGCGCCAGCAGTGAGTCGAAGCCAGGGGGCGGCTATGGCTACACCTTC. Amino acid sequence: CASSESKPGGGYGYTF.